These T cell receptor beta chains were read from a single sample in a study of cytomegalovirus exposure and HLA in healthy donors. Clones were read by immunoSEQ multiplex PCR, and TCRdb kept only the in-frame ones, dropping some. This table holds roughly 330,000 clones, about 85% found once. Sequenced: PBMCs. The receptors originated from a woman younger than 45 in good health and CMV-seropositive. Both conserved end residues are part of each CDR3. A D gene is named only where the DNA matches it firmly. Some rows mark clone size as missing; the rest say once, few, many or name a class of expanded clone.

CARGDNEGPHSPLHF,TGTGCCCGAGGGGACAACGAAGGCCCCCATTCACCCCTCCACTTT,TRBJ1-6,TRBV6-1,once,NA
CASGASSTGELFF,TGTGCCAGCGGGGCTAGCAGCACCGGGGAGCTGTTTTTT,TRBJ2-2,TRBV2,NA,NA
CAWSVGGQLNQPQHF,TGTGCCTGGAGTGTTGGGGGACAGCTCAATCAGCCCCAGCATTTT,TRBJ1-5,TRBV30,NA,TRBD1
CASSTSPDTEAFF,TGTGCCAGCTCCACGAGTCCGGACACTGAAGCTTTCTTT,TRBJ1-1,TRBV18,NA,NA
CASSMRLAGVGEQYF,TGTGCCAGTAGTATGAGACTAGCGGGAGTCGGGGAGCAGTACTTC,TRBJ2-7,TRBV19,NA,TRBD2
CAWTSNQAGGPGTQYF,TGTGCCTGGACCAGTAACCAAGCGGGAGGGCCTGGTACGCAGTATTTT,TRBJ2-3,TRBV30,NA,TRBD2
CASSTLLAGSYEQYF,TGTGCCAGCAGCACTCTACTAGCGGGAAGCTACGAGCAGTACTTC,TRBJ2-7,TRBV27,NA,TRBD2
CASSYRTGFGANVLTF,TGTGCCAGCAGTTACCGAACAGGGTTCGGGGCCAACGTCCTGACTTTC,TRBJ2-6,TRBV6-5,NA,NA
CASSPRQGNQPQHF,TGTGCCAGCAGCCCTCGACAGGGGAATCAGCCCCAGCATTTT,TRBJ1-5,TRBV7-6,NA,TRBD1
CASSLGGTSQGYTF,TGTGCCAGCAGCTTAGGGGGTACGAGTCAGGGCTACACCTTC,TRBJ1-2,TRBV5-4,NA,NA
CASSLGLAGAPTDTQYF,TGTGCCAGCAGCCTAGGACTAGCGGGGGCCCCCACAGATACGCAGTATTTT,TRBJ2-3,TRBV9,NA,TRBD2
CASSPKGLAGGRTGELFF,TGTGCCAGCAGCCCTAAGGGACTAGCGGGAGGGCGGACCGGGGAGCTGTTTTTT,TRBJ2-2,TRBV5-4,NA,TRBD2
CASGGDGELFF,TGCGCCAGCGGGGGGGACGGGGAGCTGTTTTTT,TRBJ2-2,TRBV4-3,NA,TRBD2
CASSLGGGYGYTF,TGTGCCAGCAGCTTAGGAGGCGGCTATGGCTACACCTTC,TRBJ1-2,TRBV5-6,NA,NA
CASSRQGMNTGELFF,TGTGCCAGCAGTAGACAGGGGATGAACACCGGGGAGCTGTTTTTT,TRBJ2-2,TRBV6-5,NA,TRBD1
CASSLDRDGANVLTF,TGTGCCAGCAGCTTAGACAGGGATGGGGCCAACGTCCTGACTTTC,TRBJ2-6,TRBV7-3,NA,TRBD1
CASSYARANEKLFF,TGTGCCAGCAGTTACGCGCGGGCTAATGAAAAACTGTTTTTT,TRBJ1-4,TRBV6-5,NA,NA
CASSHHSGPGKQPQHF,TGCGCCAGCAGCCACCATAGTGGGCCGGGAAAGCAGCCCCAGCATTTT,TRBJ1-5,TRBV4-3,NA,NA
CSAREYDEQFF,TGCAGTGCTAGAGAGTATGATGAGCAGTTCTTC,TRBJ2-1,TRBV20-1,once,NA
CASSQDIEAFF,TGTGCCAGCAGCCAAGACATTGAAGCTTTCTTT,TRBJ1-1,TRBV14,once,NA